A selection of T cell receptor beta chains follows, all from one sample in a study of cytomegalovirus exposure and HLA in healthy donors. This table comes from immunoSEQ multiplex PCR, and its TCRdb copy is limited to in-frame clones, with some not included. This table has fewer than 150,000 clones, roughly four fifths appearing once. The sequencing sample was made of PBMCs. Receptor source: a woman aged 18-35 years in good health and CMV-seronegative. The CDR3 runs from the conserved cysteine through the conserved F or W. The D gene is left open where the match is weak. Expanded clones get a size class; other rows say once, few or many, or leave the size out.

d_call	v_call	j_call	clone_size	cdr3_aa	cdr3_nt
TRBD2	TRBV18	TRBJ2-5	NA	CASSPTIAGTGETQYF	TGTGCCAGCTCACCAACTATAGCGGGAACGGGAGAGACCCAGTACTTC
NA	TRBV19	TRBJ1-2	NA	CASSTRGDGYTF	TGTGCCAGTAGTACTCGAGGCGACGGCTACACCTTC
TRBD1	TRBV27	TRBJ2-7	NA	CASSSGQSYEQYF	TGTGCCAGCAGTTCGGGACAGAGCTACGAGCAGTACTTC
NA	TRBV28	TRBJ1-2	NA	CASSLGHQLGHGYTF	TGTGCCAGCAGTTTGGGACATCAATTAGGGCATGGCTACACCTTC
TRBD2	TRBV6-1	TRBJ2-1	NA	CASSQLAGEAGEQFF	TGTGCCAGCAGTCAACTAGCGGGAGAAGCGGGTGAGCAGTTCTTC
TRBD1	TRBV7-2	TRBJ1-5	NA	CASSSTGGYNQPQHF	TGTGCCAGCAGCTCGACAGGGGGTTACAATCAGCCCCAGCATTTT
TRBD1	TRBV7-9	TRBJ2-6	few	CASSQDQGAGANVLTF	TGTGCCAGCAGCCAAGATCAGGGGGCTGGGGCCAACGTCCTGACTTTC
TRBD1	TRBV7-9	TRBJ1-1	NA	CASSTWTGTNTEAFF	TGTGCCAGCAGCACTTGGACAGGGACGAACACTGAAGCTTTCTTT
NA	TRBV28	TRBJ1-3	NA	CASMVRESGNTIYF	TGTGCCAGCATGGTGCGGGAATCTGGAAACACCATATATTTT
NA	TRBV18	TRBJ1-2	NA	CASSPREGDNYGYTF	TGTGCCAGCTCACCACGGGAGGGAGACAACTATGGCTACACCTTC
TRBD1	TRBV7-8	TRBJ1-1	NA	CASSKSGTGGTEAFF	TGTGCCAGCAGCAAATCCGGGACAGGGGGCACTGAAGCTTTCTTT
TRBD1	TRBV4-3	TRBJ1-2	NA	CASSQDLLDRIYGYTF	TGCGCCAGCAGCCAAGATCTTCTGGACAGGATCTATGGCTACACCTTC
TRBD1	TRBV13	TRBJ1-1	NA	CASSPRGRAEAFF	TGTGCCAGCAGCCCAAGGGGGCGGGCTGAAGCTTTCTTT
NA	TRBV27	TRBJ1-1	NA	CASTAEGTLNTEAFF	TGTGCCAGCACCGCCGAGGGGACACTGAACACTGAAGCTTTCTTT
NA	TRBV11-3	TRBJ1-5	NA	CASSSGSSNQPQHF	TGTGCCAGCAGCTCCGGGAGTAGCAATCAGCCCCAGCATTTT
TRBD2	TRBV7-8	TRBJ2-5	NA	CASSLSAGLAGDETQYF	TGTGCCAGCAGCTTATCGGCAGGGCTAGCGGGGGATGAGACCCAGTACTTC
NA	TRBV4-1	TRBJ2-7	NA	CASSQDARRGKSSYEQYF	TGCGCCAGCAGCCAAGATGCCAGACGGGGAAAAAGCTCCTACGAGCAGTACTTC
NA	TRBV27	TRBJ1-2	once	CASSFRGYGYTF	TGTGCCAGCAGTTTCCGAGGCTATGGCTACACCTTC
NA	TRBV7-2	TRBJ2-1	NA	CASRSAVSSYNEQFF	TGTGCCAGCAGATCAGCGGTAAGCTCCTACAATGAGCAGTTCTTC
NA	TRBV28	TRBJ1-5	NA	CASSLSGRGNQPQHF	TGTGCCAGCAGTTTATCAGGGAGGGGGAATCAGCCCCAGCATTTT
NA	TRBV19	TRBJ2-3	NA	CASRGGQRSTDTQYF	TGTGCCAGTAGAGGCGGACAGAGGAGCACAGATACGCAGTATTTT
TRBD2	TRBV7-8	TRBJ2-1	NA	CASSPPNRDYHYNEQFF	TGTGCCAGCAGCCCCCCCAACCGGGACTACCATTACAATGAGCAGTTCTTC
NA	TRBV7-2	TRBJ2-4	NA	CASSSEIRSIQYF	TGTGCCAGCAGCTCCGAGATCCGGAGCATTCAGTACTTC
TRBD2	TRBV7-2	TRBJ2-3	NA	CASSLAPTSGSDTQYF	TGTGCCAGCAGCTTAGCCCCGACTAGCGGCTCAGATACGCAGTATTTT
TRBD2	TRBV11-2	TRBJ2-3	NA	CASSLGTSSYTDTQYF	TGTGCCAGCAGCTTAGGGACTAGCAGCTACACAGATACGCAGTATTTT
TRBD1	TRBV9	TRBJ2-2	NA	CASSASRQGPNTGELFF	TGTGCCAGCAGCGCCAGCCGACAGGGGCCGAACACCGGGGAGCTGTTTTTT
NA	TRBV5-1	TRBJ2-7	NA	CASSLIGGKVYEQYF	TGCGCCAGCAGCTTGATCGGCGGAAAGGTGTACGAGCAGTACTTC
NA	TRBV30	TRBJ1-1	NA	CALGHSELTEAFF	TGTGCCTTAGGACACTCTGAACTCACTGAAGCTTTCTTT
TRBD1	TRBV6-6	TRBJ2-2	NA	CASSYPGTERTGELFF	TGTGCCAGCAGTTACCCCGGGACAGAAAGAACCGGGGAGCTGTTTTTT
TRBD1	TRBV28	TRBJ1-1	NA	CASSLRGPVNTEAFF	TGTGCCAGCAGTCTCAGGGGGCCGGTGAACACTGAAGCTTTCTTT
NA	TRBV14	TRBJ1-3	NA	CASSQLGGYGNTIYF	TGTGCCAGCAGCCAACTCGGGGGGTACGGAAACACCATATATTTT
NA	TRBV4-1	TRBJ2-7	NA	CASSQVQSTYEQYF	TGCGCCAGCAGCCAAGTACAGTCGACCTACGAGCAGTACTTC
NA	TRBV6-5	TRBJ2-7	once	CASRRGGATDSEQYF	TGTGCCAGCAGAAGAGGGGGGGCCACGGATAGCGAGCAGTACTTC
TRBD1	TRBV19	TRBJ1-1	NA	CASRAGTGGRNTEAFF	TGTGCCAGTAGGGCCGGGACAGGGGGCCGGAACACTGAAGCTTTCTTT
TRBD2	TRBV7-9	TRBJ2-1	NA	CASSPGLAGDEQFF	TGTGCCAGCAGCCCGGGACTAGCGGGAGACGAGCAGTTCTTC
TRBD2	TRBV7-6	TRBJ2-1	NA	CASSRSGTKYNEQFF	TGTGCCAGCAGCCGTAGCGGGACAAAGTACAATGAGCAGTTCTTC
TRBD1	TRBV6-6	TRBJ2-7	NA	CASAGTGTYEQYF	TGTGCCAGTGCTGGGACAGGGACGTACGAGCAGTACTTC
TRBD2	TRBV5-5	TRBJ2-1	few	CASSSGTSKVREQFF	TGTGCCAGCAGCTCTGGGACTAGTAAGGTCCGGGAGCAGTTCTTC
NA	TRBV11-3	TRBJ2-3	NA	CASSPSRGADTQYF	TGTGCCAGCAGCCCCTCACGTGGAGCAGATACGCAGTATTTT
TRBD2	TRBV5-1	TRBJ2-3	NA	CASSLEASGDTDTQYF	TGCGCCAGCAGCTTGGAGGCTAGCGGGGACACAGATACGCAGTATTTT
NA	TRBV11-1	TRBJ1-2	NA	CASTPRGGAGTRYNYGYTF	TGTGCCAGCACCCCCCGAGGGGGGGCTGGGACTAGGTATAACTATGGCTACACCTTC